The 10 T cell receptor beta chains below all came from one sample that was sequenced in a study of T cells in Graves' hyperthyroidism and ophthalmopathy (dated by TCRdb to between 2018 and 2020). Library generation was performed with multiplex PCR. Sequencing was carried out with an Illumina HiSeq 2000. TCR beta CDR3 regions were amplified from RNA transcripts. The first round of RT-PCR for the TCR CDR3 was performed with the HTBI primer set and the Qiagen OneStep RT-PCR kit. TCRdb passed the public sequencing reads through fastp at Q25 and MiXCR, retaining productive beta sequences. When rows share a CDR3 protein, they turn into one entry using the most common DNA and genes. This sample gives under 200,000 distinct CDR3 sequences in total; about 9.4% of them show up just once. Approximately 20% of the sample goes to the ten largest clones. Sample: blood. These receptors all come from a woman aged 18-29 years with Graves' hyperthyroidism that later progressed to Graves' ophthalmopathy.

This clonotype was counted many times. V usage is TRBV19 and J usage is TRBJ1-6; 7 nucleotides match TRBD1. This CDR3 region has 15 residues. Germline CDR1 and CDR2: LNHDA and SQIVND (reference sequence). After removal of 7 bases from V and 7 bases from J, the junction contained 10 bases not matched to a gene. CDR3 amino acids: CASTHRTGRNSPLHF. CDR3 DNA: TGTGCCAGTACCCATCGGACAGGACGGAATTCACCCCTCCACTTT.

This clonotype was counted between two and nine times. The CDR3 DNA reads TGCGCCAGCAGCCAAGTTACTAGCAATCAGCCCCAGCATTTT. This translates into CASSQVTSNQPQHF. This chain links TRBV4-1 with TRBJ1-5; D is undetermined. Trimming took 1 base from V and 0 from J, leaving 4 bases between them. The CDR3 spans 14 residues. CDR1 and CDR2 (germline): MGHRA, YSYEKL.

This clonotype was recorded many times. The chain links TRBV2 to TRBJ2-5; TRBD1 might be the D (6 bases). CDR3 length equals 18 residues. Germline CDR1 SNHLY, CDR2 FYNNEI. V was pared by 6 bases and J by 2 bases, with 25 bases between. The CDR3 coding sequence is TGTGCCAGCAGGACGGGAACATGGGACATCGGGCGGCAAGAGACCCAGTACTTC. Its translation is CASRTGTWDIGRQETQYF.

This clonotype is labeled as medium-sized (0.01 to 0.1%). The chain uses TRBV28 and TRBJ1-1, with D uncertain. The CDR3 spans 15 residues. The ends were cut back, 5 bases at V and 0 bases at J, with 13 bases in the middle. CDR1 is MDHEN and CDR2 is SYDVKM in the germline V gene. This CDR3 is CASSPWVTMNTEAFF. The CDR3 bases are TGTGCCAGCAGTCCCTGGGTCACCATGAACACTGAAGCTTTCTTT.

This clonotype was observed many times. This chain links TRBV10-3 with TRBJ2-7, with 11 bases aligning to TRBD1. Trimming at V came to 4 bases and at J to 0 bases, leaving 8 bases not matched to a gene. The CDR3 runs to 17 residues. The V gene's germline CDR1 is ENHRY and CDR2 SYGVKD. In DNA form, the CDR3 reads TGTGCCATCAGTGGGGCGGCCGGGACAGGGGGCTCCTACGAGCAGTACTTC. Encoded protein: CAISGAAGTGGSYEQYF.

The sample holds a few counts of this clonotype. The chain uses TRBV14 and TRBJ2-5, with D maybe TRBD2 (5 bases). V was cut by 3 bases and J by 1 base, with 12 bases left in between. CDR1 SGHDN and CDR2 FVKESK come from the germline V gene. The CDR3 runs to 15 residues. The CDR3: CASSHPGLPQETQYF. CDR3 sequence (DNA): TGTGCCAGCAGCCACCCCGGACTTCCCCAAGAGACCCAGTACTTC.

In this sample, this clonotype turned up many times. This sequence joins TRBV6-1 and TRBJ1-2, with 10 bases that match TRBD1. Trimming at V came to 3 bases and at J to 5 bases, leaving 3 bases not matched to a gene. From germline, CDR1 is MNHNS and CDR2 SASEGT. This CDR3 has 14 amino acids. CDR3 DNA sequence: TGTGCCAGCAGTGAGGGGACAGGGGAGTATGGCTACACCTTC. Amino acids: CASSEGTGEYGYTF.

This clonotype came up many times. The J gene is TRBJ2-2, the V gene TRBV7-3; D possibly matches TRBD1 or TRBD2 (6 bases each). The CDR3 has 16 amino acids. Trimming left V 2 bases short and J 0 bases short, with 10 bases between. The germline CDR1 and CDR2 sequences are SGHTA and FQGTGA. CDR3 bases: TGTGCCAGCAGCTTAGAGGGGGGACCGAACACCGGGGAGCTGTTTTTT. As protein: CASSLEGGPNTGELFF.

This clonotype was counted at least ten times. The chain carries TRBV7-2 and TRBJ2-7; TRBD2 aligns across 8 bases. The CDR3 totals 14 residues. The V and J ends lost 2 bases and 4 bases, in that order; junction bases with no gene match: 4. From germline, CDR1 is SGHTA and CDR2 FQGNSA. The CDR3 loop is CASSLYGRAYEQYF. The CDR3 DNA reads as TGTGCCAGCAGCTTATACGGGAGGGCGTACGAGCAGTACTTC.

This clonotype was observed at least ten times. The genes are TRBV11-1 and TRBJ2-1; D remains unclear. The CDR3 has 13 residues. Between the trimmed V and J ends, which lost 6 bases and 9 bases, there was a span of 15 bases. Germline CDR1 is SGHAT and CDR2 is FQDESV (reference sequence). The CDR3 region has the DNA TGTGCCAGCAGTCCAGTGGGCTTGGGTGAGCAGTTCTTC. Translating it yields CASSPVGLGEQFF.